A selection of T cell receptor beta chains follows, all from one sample in a study of shared clonotypes between healthy human individuals. The protocol was immunoSEQ multiplex PCR, while the TCRdb copy is restricted to in-frame clones and leaves out a portion. The sample has over a million clones, around 95% seen once. The sequenced sample was naive CD4+ T cells sorted from blood. Receptor source: a man aged 25-45 years in good health. The CDR3 runs from the conserved cysteine through the conserved F or W. D genes are given only for firm matches. Only part of the rows carry a size: once, few, many, or a class if the clone is expanded.

V gene: TRBV6-1
D gene: -
clone size: -
J gene: TRBJ2-3
CDR3 DNA: TGTGCCAGCGGGGAATTCCGGGACGCAACAGATACGCAGTATTTT
CDR3 protein: CASGEFRDATDTQYF

V gene: TRBV7-8
D gene: -
clone size: -
J gene: TRBJ2-1
CDR3 DNA: TGTGCCAGCAGCTTAGACCCCAGCTCCTACAATGAGCAGTTCTTC
CDR3 protein: CASSLDPSSYNEQFF

V gene: TRBV16
D gene: -
clone size: -
J gene: TRBJ2-7
CDR3 DNA: TGTGCCAGCAGCCACCCCGGACGGAGCTACGAGCAGTACTTC
CDR3 protein: CASSHPGRSYEQYF

V gene: TRBV28
D gene: -
clone size: once
J gene: TRBJ2-5
CDR3 DNA: TGTGCCAGCAGAAACTCGGAGACCCAGTACTTC
CDR3 protein: CASRNSETQYF

V gene: TRBV27
D gene: TRBD2
clone size: -
J gene: TRBJ2-1
CDR3 DNA: TGTGCCAGCAGGCAGGGTGCCGGGAGGGTGTACAATGAGCAGTTCTTC
CDR3 protein: CASRQGAGRVYNEQFF

V gene: TRBV5-1
D gene: TRBD1
clone size: -
J gene: TRBJ1-2
CDR3 DNA: TGCGCCAGCAGCCCGGGGCAGGGGGTCCCGGTCTCTGGCTACACCTTC
CDR3 protein: CASSPGQGVPVSGYTF

V gene: TRBV7-2
D gene: TRBD2
clone size: -
J gene: TRBJ2-1
CDR3 DNA: TGTGCCAGCAGCTTAGTTGGACTAGCGTATGAGCAGTTCTTC
CDR3 protein: CASSLVGLAYEQFF

V gene: TRBV29-1
D gene: TRBD2
clone size: few
J gene: TRBJ2-1
CDR3 DNA: TGCAGCGTTCCTAATGTGGGCGGGAGGGCCAATGAGCAGTTCTTC
CDR3 protein: CSVPNVGGRANEQFF

V gene: TRBV2
D gene: TRBD1
clone size: -
J gene: TRBJ1-1
CDR3 DNA: TGTGCCAGCAGTGAAGGCAGTGACAGGGTTCGCGCTGAAGCTTTCTTT
CDR3 protein: CASSEGSDRVRAEAFF

V gene: TRBV5-4
D gene: -
clone size: -
J gene: TRBJ2-2
CDR3 DNA: TGTGCCAGCAGGGAACAAACCGGGCCCGCCGGGGAGCTGTTTTTT
CDR3 protein: CASREQTGPAGELFF

V gene: TRBV18
D gene: -
clone size: once
J gene: TRBJ2-3
CDR3 DNA: TGTGCCAGCTCACCATTACAGGCCACAGATACGCAGTATTTT
CDR3 protein: CASSPLQATDTQYF

V gene: TRBV10-1
D gene: -
clone size: once
J gene: TRBJ2-5
CDR3 DNA: TGCGCCAGCCAGAGGACTGTCCAAGAGACCCAGTACTTC
CDR3 protein: CASQRTVQETQYF

V gene: TRBV7-9
D gene: TRBD1
clone size: -
J gene: TRBJ1-2
CDR3 DNA: TGTGCCAGCAGCTTAGCGGGACAGGTCTATGGCTACACCTTC
CDR3 protein: CASSLAGQVYGYTF

V gene: TRBV28
D gene: TRBD2
clone size: -
J gene: TRBJ2-6
CDR3 DNA: TGTGCCAGCCAGGGTAGCGGGACTGGGGCCAACGTCCTGACTTTC
CDR3 protein: CASQGSGTGANVLTF

V gene: TRBV13
D gene: TRBD2
clone size: -
J gene: TRBJ2-3
CDR3 DNA: TGTGCCAGCAGCTCGACGAGAGGCGGGAGCTTCACAGATACGCAGTATTTT
CDR3 protein: CASSSTRGGSFTDTQYF

V gene: TRBV7-9
D gene: -
clone size: -
J gene: TRBJ2-7
CDR3 DNA: TGTGCCAGCAGCTCCCGACTAGTTTCCCCCCTAAAGTCCTACGAGCAGTACTTC
CDR3 protein: CASSSRLVSPLKSYEQYF

V gene: TRBV5-5
D gene: -
clone size: -
J gene: TRBJ1-2
CDR3 DNA: TGTGCCAGCAGTCCGCCGGGGTATGGCTACACCTTC
CDR3 protein: CASSPPGYGYTF